The rows below give T cell receptor beta chains drawn from one sample of a study of cytomegalovirus exposure and HLA in healthy donors. Some clones are missing from TCRdb's copy, which holds only in-frame ones; the method was immunoSEQ multiplex PCR. Of about 160,000 clones in the sample, roughly 80% are singletons; the top ten hold 13%. The sample taken for sequencing was PBMCs. These receptors all stem from a woman between 45 and 65 years old in good health and CMV-seronegative. CDR3s include the opening cysteine and the closing phenylalanine or tryptophan. The D gene is left open where the match is weak. A row's size may be missing; if present it is once, few, many or a size class.

J gene | V gene | clone size | D gene | CDR3 DNA | CDR3 protein
TRBJ2-5 | TRBV5-1 | - | TRBD2 | TGCGCCAGCAGCCAGGGACTAGCGGGGGGCGTGCAAGAGACCCAGTACTTC | CASSQGLAGGVQETQYF
TRBJ2-3 | TRBV29-1 | - | TRBD1 | TGCAGCGTACCCGTCTGGTCGGCAGGGGGACGTGGGTACGGCACAGATACGCAGTATTTT | CSVPVWSAGGRGYGTDTQYF
TRBJ1-2 | TRBV7-2 | - | TRBD1 | TGTGCCAGCAGCGGGCAGGGGGGCAACTATGGCTACACCTTC | CASSGQGGNYGYTF
TRBJ2-3 | TRBV6-1 | - | TRBD2 | TGTGCCGTCCGGGACTACACAGATACGCAGTATTTT | CAVRDYTDTQYF
TRBJ2-5 | TRBV7-9 | - | - | TGTGCCAGCACCCTATCAACGGGGGGCAAAGAGACCCAGTACTTC | CASTLSTGGKETQYF
TRBJ1-1 | TRBV10-3 | - | - | TGTGCCATCAGCGTGGCTGACACTGAAGCTTTCTTT | CAISVADTEAFF
TRBJ1-1 | TRBV11-2 | once | - | TGTGCCAGCAGCCTCTACAGCAACACTGAAGCTTTCTTT | CASSLYSNTEAFF
TRBJ2-5 | TRBV15 | - | - | TGTGCCACCAGCAGAGCTGCGTGGGAGACCCAGTACTTC | CATSRAAWETQYF
TRBJ2-1 | TRBV5-1 | once | TRBD1 | TGCGCCAGCAGTTTTGACAGGGTAGGAGATGAGCATTTCTTC | CASSFDRVGDEHFF
TRBJ2-5 | TRBV27 | - | - | TGTGCCAGCAGTTTATCGTCTAGCCGACCCAATCCGGGGACCCAGTACTTC | CASSLSSSRPNPGTQYF
TRBJ1-1 | TRBV10-3 | - | TRBD1 | TGTGCCATCACCTCGACAGGGGGCGGCACTGAAGCTTTCTTT | CAITSTGGGTEAFF
TRBJ2-1 | TRBV27 | - | TRBD2 | TGTGCCAGCAGTTACCGTGGTAGCGGGACCGTTAGCAATGAGCAGTTCTTC | CASSYRGSGTVSNEQFF
TRBJ1-4 | TRBV27 | - | TRBD1 | TGTGCCAGCATGGGGCAGGGGGATATAGGTGAAAAACTGTTTTTT | CASMGQGDIGEKLFF
TRBJ1-4 | TRBV6-5 | - | - | TGTGCCAGCAGCTCAGGACAGAGGGCTGAAAAACTGTTTTTT | CASSSGQRAEKLFF
TRBJ1-3 | TRBV5-1 | - | - | TGCGCCAGCAGTCAGCAGGGTACTGGAAACACCATATATTTT | CASSQQGTGNTIYF
TRBJ1-2 | TRBV7-2 | - | - | TGTGCCAGCAGCTCCCCCGACAGGAGGACCTATGGCTACACCTTC | CASSSPDRRTYGYTF
TRBJ1-2 | TRBV5-6 | - | TRBD1 | TGTGCCAGCAGCTTTCTCGGGACAGGAGATCGCTACACCTTC | CASSFLGTGDRYTF
TRBJ2-5 | TRBV7-9 | - | TRBD1 | TGTTCCAGCAGCCTCTTCGACAGGGGGCAGGAGACCCAGTACTTC | CSSSLFDRGQETQYF
TRBJ1-6 | TRBV7-9 | - | - | TGTGCCAGCAGCCCCAGACAGGTCAATAATTCACCCCTCCACTTT | CASSPRQVNNSPLHF
TRBJ2-3 | TRBV4-2 | - | - | TGTGCCAGCAGCCAAGGGCCCACAGGGAGCACAGATACGCAGTATTTT | CASSQGPTGSTDTQYF
TRBJ2-7 | TRBV5-1 | - | - | TGCGCCAGCAGCCCCGGACAGAATCCCTACGAGCAGTACTTC | CASSPGQNPYEQYF
TRBJ2-2 | TRBV15 | - | TRBD1 | TGTGCCACGAGTGCAGGTACAGGGGGCTTCACCGGGGAGCTGTTTTTT | CATSAGTGGFTGELFF
TRBJ2-7 | TRBV15 | - | - | TGTGCCACCAGCAGAGATTTAAGGAGACAGTACTTC | CATSRDLRRQYF
TRBJ2-7 | TRBV7-9 | - | - | TGTGCCAGCAGCTTAAATACCTACGAGCAGTACTTC | CASSLNTYEQYF
TRBJ2-5 | TRBV28 | once | TRBD2 | TGTGCCAGCAGCCCGCTCACTAGCGGGAAAGAGACCCAGTACTTC | CASSPLTSGKETQYF
TRBJ1-3 | TRBV10-3 | - | - | TGTGCCATCAGTCCTAGGGGTCACTCTGGAAACACCATATATTTT | CAISPRGHSGNTIYF
TRBJ2-3 | TRBV11-2 | - | TRBD1 | TGTGCCAGCAGCTTCGGACAGGGTTTAACAGATACGCAGTATTTT | CASSFGQGLTDTQYF
TRBJ2-3 | TRBV6-4 | - | - | TGTGCCACCAGCCCCCGGGGGGCAACAGATACGCAGTATTTT | CATSPRGATDTQYF
TRBJ1-1 | TRBV4-3 | few | - | TGCGCCAGCAGCCCCCTTAAGAACACTGAAGCTTTCTTT | CASSPLKNTEAFF
TRBJ1-2 | TRBV7-9 | - | - | TGTGCCAGCAGCCCACCGTCCAGTGGCTACACCTTC | CASSPPSSGYTF
TRBJ1-2 | TRBV28 | - | TRBD1 | TGTGCCAGCAGTTTCTCGACAGGGGTTAACTATGGCTACACCTTC | CASSFSTGVNYGYTF
TRBJ2-1 | TRBV5-5 | - | - | TGTGCCAGCAGCCCGGGGGCCGGTACTAGCGCCTCCTACAATGAGCAGTTCTTC | CASSPGAGTSASYNEQFF
TRBJ1-1 | TRBV6-1 | - | TRBD1 | TGTGCCAGCAGTGTACAGGGGTGGGGCACTGAAGCTTTCTTT | CASSVQGWGTEAFF
TRBJ1-5 | TRBV21-1 | - | - | TGTGCCCGCAGACGCAGGGCCAGCAATCAGCCCCAGCATTTT | CARRRRASNQPQHF
TRBJ1-1 | TRBV30 | - | - | TGTGCCTGGAGTTCTGCGAACGAAGCTTTCTTT | CAWSSANEAFF
TRBJ2-7 | TRBV27 | - | TRBD1 | TGTGCCAGCGGACAGGGCGGGTACGAGCAGTACTTC | CASGQGGYEQYF
TRBJ2-1 | TRBV6-1 | - | TRBD2 | TGTGCCAGCAGTGCGACTAGCTGGAATGAGCAGTTCTTC | CASSATSWNEQFF
TRBJ2-1 | TRBV4-3 | - | - | TGCGCCAGCAGCCAGACCTCGGGGGGCGGGGCCATTCGCTCCTACAATGAGCAGTTCTTC | CASSQTSGGGAIRSYNEQFF
TRBJ1-6 | TRBV6-5 | once | - | TGTGCCAGCAGAAACGCACAGGGTACCTCACCCCTCCACTTT | CASRNAQGTSPLHF
TRBJ1-2 | TRBV11-2 | - | - | TGTGCCAGCAGGGGAGACTATGGCTACACCTTC | CASRGDYGYTF
TRBJ1-4 | TRBV7-6 | - | TRBD1 | TGTGCCAGCACCAGGGGGCCTGATGAAAAACTGTTTTTT | CASTRGPDEKLFF
TRBJ2-5 | TRBV5-1 | - | - | TGCGCCAGCAGCTTGGTAACCGGCCAAGAGACCCAGTACTTC | CASSLVTGQETQYF
TRBJ1-2 | TRBV6-5 | - | - | TGTGCCAGCAGTTACTCGGGCACCCTCCCCGCCGGCTACACCTTC | CASSYSGTLPAGYTF
TRBJ1-4 | TRBV27 | - | - | TGTGCCAGCAGCGCCGGTGATGGGGCATATGAAAAACTGTTTTTT | CASSAGDGAYEKLFF
TRBJ1-1 | TRBV5-1 | - | - | TGCGCCAGCAGCTCAGGGTTTGGAACTGAAGCTTTCTTT | CASSSGFGTEAFF
TRBJ1-1 | TRBV7-3 | few | - | TGTGCCAGCAGCTTCTCCTTCGACACTGAAGCTTTCTTT | CASSFSFDTEAFF
TRBJ1-6 | TRBV19 | - | TRBD1 | TGTGCCAGTAGTATAGAAGGGGGCAGCTATAATTCACCCCTCCACTTT | CASSIEGGSYNSPLHF